The source of this T cell receptor beta chain is a study of CD8+CD57+ T cells in acquired aplastic anemia. Across the whole study: Mean DNA quantity obtained from sorted CD4+ and CD8+ cells was around 3.2 ug. CD4+ cells from healthy donors averaged about 10.8 million reads. Study results and caveats: Patients shared 25 to 30 CD8+ CDR3 sequences with controls. Patients and controls were not found to differ significantly in CD8+ Simpson's diversity.

Using genomic DNA as the template, TCR beta VDJ and CDR3 profiling was carried out. TCRdb re-called the reads through MiXCR, storing one row per CDR3 protein. The sample has 200,000 to 250,000 distinct CDR3 sequences, 61% seen once. Per the germline V gene, CDR1 is KGHDR and CDR2 is SFDVKD. This CDR3 has 17 amino acids. After removal of 7 bases from V and 5 bases from J, the junction contained 15 bases not matched to a gene. With respect to this clonotype: What it recognizes is unknown.

The sequence derives from a human donor in good health. J is TRBJ2-1 and V is TRBV24-1; 8 nucleotides agree with TRBD2. Material for sequencing was sorted CD4+, CD8+, or CD8+CD57+ T cells (not recorded which) from PBMCs. The CDR3 loop reads CATRSGRLAGRNNEQFF. CDR3 DNA: TGTGCCACCAGGTCCGGGAGGCTAGCGGGCAGGAACAATGAGCAGTTCTTC.